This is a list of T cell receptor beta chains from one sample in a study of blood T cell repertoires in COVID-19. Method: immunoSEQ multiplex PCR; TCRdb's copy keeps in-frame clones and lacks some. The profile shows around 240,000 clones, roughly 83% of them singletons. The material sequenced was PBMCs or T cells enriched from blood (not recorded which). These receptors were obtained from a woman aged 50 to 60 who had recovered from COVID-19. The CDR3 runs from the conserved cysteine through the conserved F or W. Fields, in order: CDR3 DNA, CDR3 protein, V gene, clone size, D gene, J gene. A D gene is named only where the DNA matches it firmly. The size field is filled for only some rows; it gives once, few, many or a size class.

CDR3nt: TGTGCCAGCAGCAAGGACAGGGGGTTTAACGAGCAGTACTTC
CDR3aa: CASSKDRGFNEQYF
v_gene: TRBV11-1
abundance: NA
d_gene: TRBD1
j_gene: TRBJ2-7

CDR3nt: TGTGCCTCAGTTAGGGGTCCCGGGGAGACCCAGTACTTC
CDR3aa: CASVRGPGETQYF
v_gene: TRBV6-5
abundance: NA
d_gene: NA
j_gene: TRBJ2-5

CDR3nt: TGTGCCAGCAGCTTGCATTTCGCAGGGATAAGCAATCAGCCCCAGCATTTT
CDR3aa: CASSLHFAGISNQPQHF
v_gene: TRBV5-8
abundance: NA
d_gene: NA
j_gene: TRBJ1-5

CDR3nt: TGCAGCGTTCAAAGGGGGGCCGACAGGGTTGGGGAAAAACTGTTTTTT
CDR3aa: CSVQRGADRVGEKLFF
v_gene: TRBV29-1
abundance: NA
d_gene: TRBD1
j_gene: TRBJ1-4

CDR3nt: TGTGCCAGCAGTCCCTCAGGACTAGCGGGTAACTACGAGCAGTACTTC
CDR3aa: CASSPSGLAGNYEQYF
v_gene: TRBV28
abundance: NA
d_gene: TRBD2
j_gene: TRBJ2-7

CDR3nt: TGTGCCAGCAGCTTATTAGCGGTATACAATGAGCAGTTCTTC
CDR3aa: CASSLLAVYNEQFF
v_gene: TRBV7-2
abundance: medium-sized
d_gene: NA
j_gene: TRBJ2-1

CDR3nt: TGTGCCAGCAGTGACGTAGCGGGGAGGAACCATGAGCAGTTCTTC
CDR3aa: CASSDVAGRNHEQFF
v_gene: TRBV2
abundance: NA
d_gene: TRBD2
j_gene: TRBJ2-1

CDR3nt: TGCGCCAGCAGATACGGACAGGGCTACGAGCAGTACTTC
CDR3aa: CASRYGQGYEQYF
v_gene: TRBV5-1
abundance: NA
d_gene: TRBD1
j_gene: TRBJ2-7

CDR3nt: TGTGCCAGCAGCCCATATAGCGGGCAAGAGACCCAGTACTTC
CDR3aa: CASSPYSGQETQYF
v_gene: TRBV7-2
abundance: NA
d_gene: TRBD2
j_gene: TRBJ2-5

CDR3nt: TGTGCCAGCAGTCAAAAGACCTCAGGGAACACTGAAGCTTTCTTT
CDR3aa: CASSQKTSGNTEAFF
v_gene: TRBV11-3
abundance: NA
d_gene: NA
j_gene: TRBJ1-1

CDR3nt: TGTGCCAGCAGGGGACAGGGCAGGCAGCCCCAGCATTTT
CDR3aa: CASRGQGRQPQHF
v_gene: TRBV12-3/TRBV12-4
abundance: NA
d_gene: TRBD1
j_gene: TRBJ1-5

CDR3nt: TGCGCCAGCGGCGGGCGTCAAGAGACCCAGTACTTC
CDR3aa: CASGGRQETQYF
v_gene: TRBV10-2
abundance: NA
d_gene: NA
j_gene: TRBJ2-5

CDR3nt: TGCGCCAGCAGCCTTCGGACTAGCGGGGATAGTGAGCAGTTCTTC
CDR3aa: CASSLRTSGDSEQFF
v_gene: TRBV4-1
abundance: NA
d_gene: TRBD2
j_gene: TRBJ2-1

CDR3nt: TGTGCCATCAGTGATCCCACGGGTCGGGTCTACGAGCAGTACTTC
CDR3aa: CAISDPTGRVYEQYF
v_gene: TRBV10-3
abundance: NA
d_gene: NA
j_gene: TRBJ2-7

CDR3nt: TGTGCCAGCAGCCCACGAACTGGCGAGGGTTACAATGAGCAGTTCTTC
CDR3aa: CASSPRTGEGYNEQFF
v_gene: TRBV9
abundance: NA
d_gene: NA
j_gene: TRBJ2-1

CDR3nt: TGTGCCACCAGCAGGGACGCGGGACAGGGAGGGCATGGCTACACCTTC
CDR3aa: CATSRDAGQGGHGYTF
v_gene: TRBV15
abundance: NA
d_gene: TRBD1
j_gene: TRBJ1-2

CDR3nt: TGTGCCAGCAGCTTAGTCGAGGAGACCCAGTACTTC
CDR3aa: CASSLVEETQYF
v_gene: TRBV7-2
abundance: NA
d_gene: NA
j_gene: TRBJ2-5

CDR3nt: TGTGCCAGTAGTATCGACGCAGGGCTGAACACTGAAGCTTTCTTT
CDR3aa: CASSIDAGLNTEAFF
v_gene: TRBV19
abundance: NA
d_gene: NA
j_gene: TRBJ1-1

CDR3nt: TGTGCCAGCACTCAGGACACCTATAATTCACCCCTCCACTTT
CDR3aa: CASTQDTYNSPLHF
v_gene: TRBV9
abundance: NA
d_gene: NA
j_gene: TRBJ1-6

CDR3nt: TGTGCCAGCAGCCCCCCACTAGCTCGAACCAGTTACAATGAGCAGTTCTTC
CDR3aa: CASSPPLARTSYNEQFF
v_gene: TRBV6-2/TRBV6-3
abundance: NA
d_gene: NA
j_gene: TRBJ2-1

CDR3nt: TGTGCCAGCAGCGTAGATGGTGGGGCGGGACAGCCCCAGCATTTT
CDR3aa: CASSVDGGAGQPQHF
v_gene: TRBV9
abundance: NA
d_gene: NA
j_gene: TRBJ1-5

CDR3nt: TGTGCCAGCTTCGGAGCTAGCGCCTACAATGAGCAGTTCTTC
CDR3aa: CASFGASAYNEQFF
v_gene: TRBV2
abundance: NA
d_gene: NA
j_gene: TRBJ2-1

CDR3nt: TGTGCCAGCAGCCCGAGGGGAAGAACTAGCGGGAGGACCGGGGAGCTGTTTTTT
CDR3aa: CASSPRGRTSGRTGELFF
v_gene: TRBV7-8
abundance: NA
d_gene: TRBD2
j_gene: TRBJ2-2

CDR3nt: TGTGCCAGCAGTGAGGCGGCTAGCGGGGGGCGCTACAATGAGCAGTTCTTC
CDR3aa: CASSEAASGGRYNEQFF
v_gene: TRBV6-1
abundance: once
d_gene: TRBD2
j_gene: TRBJ2-1

CDR3nt: TGCGCCAGCAGCCTGACAGGGGAAGGGATCCACGAGCAGTACTTC
CDR3aa: CASSLTGEGIHEQYF
v_gene: TRBV5-1
abundance: NA
d_gene: TRBD1
j_gene: TRBJ2-7

CDR3nt: TGTGCCAGCAGTGATGGGCAGGTAACCTCTGGGGCCAACGTCCTGACTTTC
CDR3aa: CASSDGQVTSGANVLTF
v_gene: TRBV2
abundance: NA
d_gene: NA
j_gene: TRBJ2-6

CDR3nt: TGTGCCTGGAGTGGACAGACAAAGAAGGGCTACACCTTC
CDR3aa: CAWSGQTKKGYTF
v_gene: TRBV30
abundance: NA
d_gene: NA
j_gene: TRBJ1-2

CDR3nt: TGTGCCAGCAGCTCACCGGGTTACCGAGAAGCTTTCTTT
CDR3aa: CASSSPGYREAFF
v_gene: TRBV11-2
abundance: NA
d_gene: NA
j_gene: TRBJ1-1

CDR3nt: TGCAGCGTCTTCGGACAGGGCTATGGCTACACCTTC
CDR3aa: CSVFGQGYGYTF
v_gene: TRBV29-1
abundance: NA
d_gene: TRBD1
j_gene: TRBJ1-2

CDR3nt: TGTGCCAGCAGCCATAGCGCCCTAACTAACTATGGCTACACCTTC
CDR3aa: CASSHSALTNYGYTF
v_gene: TRBV5-6
abundance: NA
d_gene: NA
j_gene: TRBJ1-2

CDR3nt: TGCGCCAGCAGCCGAGGACAGTTACTAGAGACCCAGTACTTC
CDR3aa: CASSRGQLLETQYF
v_gene: TRBV10-2
abundance: once
d_gene: NA
j_gene: TRBJ2-5

CDR3nt: TGTGCCAGCAATCCGACACGCTCTGGAAACACCATATATTTT
CDR3aa: CASNPTRSGNTIYF
v_gene: TRBV6-5
abundance: NA
d_gene: NA
j_gene: TRBJ1-3

CDR3nt: TGTGCCAGCATCAGGCCTGTCCGAAGCTCCTACGAGCAGTACTTC
CDR3aa: CASIRPVRSSYEQYF
v_gene: TRBV2
abundance: few
d_gene: NA
j_gene: TRBJ2-7

CDR3nt: TGTGCCAGCAGCTTAGGAGCGGGGGACACAGATACGCAGTATTTT
CDR3aa: CASSLGAGDTDTQYF
v_gene: TRBV11-1
abundance: NA
d_gene: TRBD2
j_gene: TRBJ2-3

CDR3nt: TGCAGCGTTTCCATGGCAGAAAATCAGCCCCAGCATTTT
CDR3aa: CSVSMAENQPQHF
v_gene: TRBV29-1
abundance: NA
d_gene: NA
j_gene: TRBJ1-5

CDR3nt: TGTGCCAGCAGCTCTTTCAGGGGGCGGAATGAAGCTTTCTTT
CDR3aa: CASSSFRGRNEAFF
v_gene: TRBV7-9
abundance: once
d_gene: TRBD1
j_gene: TRBJ1-1

CDR3nt: TGCGCCAGCAGCCCTTGGGCGGGAATGAATGAGCAGTTCTTC
CDR3aa: CASSPWAGMNEQFF
v_gene: TRBV5-1
abundance: NA
d_gene: NA
j_gene: TRBJ2-1

CDR3nt: TGTGCCAGCAGGGGGGGACAGGGTATCTCTGGGGCCAACGTCCTGACTTTC
CDR3aa: CASRGGQGISGANVLTF
v_gene: TRBV19
abundance: NA
d_gene: TRBD1
j_gene: TRBJ2-6

CDR3nt: TGTGCCAGCAGCCAAGTTGGACTCTTCACAGATACGCAGTATTTT
CDR3aa: CASSQVGLFTDTQYF
v_gene: TRBV3-1/TRBV3-2
abundance: NA
d_gene: NA
j_gene: TRBJ2-3

CDR3nt: TGTGCCAGCATTACGGGGACAGGGAGTTTCTACGAGCAGTACTTC
CDR3aa: CASITGTGSFYEQYF
v_gene: TRBV2
abundance: NA
d_gene: TRBD1
j_gene: TRBJ2-7

CDR3nt: TGTGCCAGCAGGACAGGGGCCGGGTGGGGTGATACGCAGTATTTT
CDR3aa: CASRTGAGWGDTQYF
v_gene: TRBV2
abundance: NA
d_gene: TRBD1
j_gene: TRBJ2-3

CDR3nt: TGTGCCAGCTCACCACGTATTGGGACTAGCTTTGAGAATGAGCAGTTCTTC
CDR3aa: CASSPRIGTSFENEQFF
v_gene: TRBV18
abundance: NA
d_gene: TRBD2
j_gene: TRBJ2-1

CDR3nt: TGCGCCAGCAGCCCAAGACAGGAAGGCACCGGGGAGCTGTTTTTT
CDR3aa: CASSPRQEGTGELFF
v_gene: TRBV5-1
abundance: NA
d_gene: NA
j_gene: TRBJ2-2

CDR3nt: TGTGCCAGTAGCCCCGGTAACACAGATACGCAGTATTTT
CDR3aa: CASSPGNTDTQYF
v_gene: TRBV19
abundance: NA
d_gene: NA
j_gene: TRBJ2-3

CDR3nt: TGTGCCAGCAGCGGTCAGTCCAGACAGGGGAGGCGCGGGGAGCTGTTTTTT
CDR3aa: CASSGQSRQGRRGELFF
v_gene: TRBV9
abundance: NA
d_gene: TRBD1
j_gene: TRBJ2-2

CDR3nt: TGTGCCAGCAGCTTAGATGCCAGCTATGGCTACACCTTC
CDR3aa: CASSLDASYGYTF
v_gene: TRBV11-2
abundance: few
d_gene: NA
j_gene: TRBJ1-2

CDR3nt: TGTGCCAGCAGTTACTCGGGGGGCACTGAAGCTTTCTTT
CDR3aa: CASSYSGGTEAFF
v_gene: TRBV6-5
abundance: once
d_gene: NA
j_gene: TRBJ1-1

CDR3nt: TGTGCCAGCAGCTTAGTGGGGACAGGGGGCCGCGAAAAACTGTTTTTT
CDR3aa: CASSLVGTGGREKLFF
v_gene: TRBV7-2
abundance: NA
d_gene: TRBD1
j_gene: TRBJ1-4

CDR3nt: TGCGCCAGCAGCCAAGAACGTGCGGGCGAGCAGTACTTC
CDR3aa: CASSQERAGEQYF
v_gene: TRBV4-3
abundance: NA
d_gene: NA
j_gene: TRBJ2-7

CDR3nt: TGTGCCAGTAGCCCCGGACTAGCGGGGGGGCTAGAAGAGCAGTACTTC
CDR3aa: CASSPGLAGGLEEQYF
v_gene: TRBV19
abundance: NA
d_gene: TRBD2
j_gene: TRBJ2-7

CDR3nt: TGTGCCAGCAGCCGTGAGACAGGGATACGGGGCTACACCTTC
CDR3aa: CASSRETGIRGYTF
v_gene: TRBV11-2
abundance: NA
d_gene: TRBD1
j_gene: TRBJ1-2

CDR3nt: TGTGCCAGCAGCCAGAGATGGACAGGGTATTCTGTGAACACTGAAGCTTTCTTT
CDR3aa: CASSQRWTGYSVNTEAFF
v_gene: TRBV3-1/TRBV3-2
abundance: NA
d_gene: TRBD1
j_gene: TRBJ1-1

CDR3nt: TGTGCCAGCAGTCGTCGACAGGGGAGAAACAACTATGGCTACACCTTC
CDR3aa: CASSRRQGRNNYGYTF
v_gene: TRBV27
abundance: NA
d_gene: TRBD1
j_gene: TRBJ1-2

CDR3nt: TGTGCCAGCAGTTTATCGCGACTGTGGCAGCCCCAGCATTTT
CDR3aa: CASSLSRLWQPQHF
v_gene: TRBV27
abundance: NA
d_gene: NA
j_gene: TRBJ1-5

CDR3nt: TGTGCCAGCAGTTTCCCGGGACTTCATTCTTTGGGAAATTCACCCCTCCACTTT
CDR3aa: CASSFPGLHSLGNSPLHF
v_gene: TRBV6-2/TRBV6-3
abundance: NA
d_gene: NA
j_gene: TRBJ1-6

CDR3nt: TGTGCCAGCAGCTTACGACTAGCGGGAGGCACCGGGGAGCTGTTTTTT
CDR3aa: CASSLRLAGGTGELFF
v_gene: TRBV11-2
abundance: NA
d_gene: TRBD2
j_gene: TRBJ2-2